A selection of T cell receptor beta chains follows, all from one sample in a study of cytomegalovirus exposure and HLA in healthy donors. Clones were read by immunoSEQ multiplex PCR, and TCRdb kept only the in-frame ones, dropping some. The sample carries roughly 100,000 clones, around 68% recorded once. The sequenced material came from PBMCs. Every receptor here comes from a human donor in good health. The CDR3 runs from the conserved cysteine through the conserved F or W. The D gene is left open where the match is weak. Clone size is given for some rows only: seen once, a few or many times, or a class if the clone is expanded.

abundance,len,d_gene,v_gene,j_gene,CDR3aa,CDR3nt
NA,19,NA,TRBV7-9,TRBJ1-4,CSSSLARTADTSTNEKLFF,TGTTCCAGCAGCTTAGCCCGGACAGCCGATACCTCAACTAATGAAAAACTGTTTTTT
NA,14,TRBD1,TRBV7-9,TRBJ1-2,CASSRLQGQYGYTF,TGTGCCAGCAGTAGACTACAGGGGCAGTATGGCTACACCTTC
NA,15,TRBD1,TRBV15,TRBJ2-5,CATSSDRALGETQYF,TGTGCCACCAGCAGCGACAGGGCCCTCGGGGAGACCCAGTACTTC
few,15,NA,TRBV4-1,TRBJ2-1,CASSQVGAAYNEQFF,TGCGCCAGCAGCCAAGTGGGGGCGGCGTACAATGAGCAGTTCTTC
NA,16,TRBD1,TRBV7-6,TRBJ1-4,CASSPGTGSVNEKLFF,TGTGCCAGCAGCCCTGGGACAGGGTCCGTTAATGAAAAACTGTTTTTT
few,15,NA,TRBV6-1,TRBJ1-1,CASRTRTAMNTEAFF,TGTGCCAGCAGAACAAGGACAGCCATGAACACTGAAGCTTTCTTT
NA,15,NA,TRBV7-9,TRBJ1-6,CASSWTREHNSPLHF,TGTGCCAGCAGCTGGACCCGGGAGCATAATTCACCCCTCCACTTT
NA,14,TRBD2,TRBV23-1,TRBJ2-3,CASSRGLVTDTQYF,TGCGCCAGCAGCCGCGGACTAGTCACAGATACGCAGTATTTT
NA,13,NA,TRBV10-2,TRBJ1-2,CASSEVANYGYTF,TGCGCCAGCAGTGAGGTCGCTAACTATGGCTACACCTTC
NA,15,TRBD1,TRBV6-1,TRBJ2-7,CASSASGTGGGEQYF,TGTGCCAGCAGTGCCTCCGGGACAGGGGGCGGCGAGCAGTACTTC
NA,15,TRBD1,TRBV29-1,TRBJ2-7,CSVEDPTGGSYEQYF,TGCAGCGTTGAGGACCCGACAGGGGGCTCCTACGAGCAGTACTTC
NA,13,TRBD1,TRBV7-2,TRBJ1-2,CASSSRQGQGYTF,TGTGCCAGCAGCTCCCGACAGGGCCAGGGCTACACCTTC
NA,13,NA,TRBV27,TRBJ2-1,CASSFWREREQFF,TGTGCCAGCAGTTTCTGGCGGGAACGGGAGCAGTTCTTC
NA,15,NA,TRBV6-1,TRBJ2-1,CASSEIRLSYNEQFF,TGTGCCAGCAGTGAAATCCGACTCTCCTACAATGAGCAGTTCTTC
NA,15,TRBD1,TRBV18,TRBJ2-7,CASSSTGTGYGEQYF,TGTGCCAGCTCATCAACCGGGACAGGGTACGGAGAGCAGTACTTC
NA,14,TRBD2,TRBV27,TRBJ2-1,CASSLSLAGGEQFF,TGTGCCAGCAGTTTGTCACTAGCGGGAGGTGAGCAGTTCTTC
once,16,NA,TRBV9,TRBJ2-5,CASSVGIGTRQETQYF,TGTGCCAGCAGCGTAGGGATCGGGACTCGCCAAGAGACCCAGTACTTC
NA,16,NA,TRBV18,TRBJ1-2,CASSPQWMRGDYGYTF,TGTGCCAGCTCACCACAATGGATGCGGGGAGACTATGGCTACACCTTC
NA,14,TRBD1,TRBV9,TRBJ1-1,CASSVGTGFSEAFF,TGTGCCAGCAGCGTGGGGACAGGGTTTTCTGAAGCTTTCTTT
NA,16,TRBD2,TRBV27,TRBJ2-3,CASRMSGLADTDTQYF,TGTGCCAGCAGGATGTCGGGACTAGCTGACACAGATACGCAGTATTTT
NA,12,NA,TRBV19,TRBJ1-5,CASSIAGRSQHF,TGTGCCAGTAGTATAGCAGGGAGGTCCCAGCATTTT
NA,17,TRBD2,TRBV11-2,TRBJ2-1,CASSATRWREGYNEQFF,TGTGCCAGCAGCGCCACTCGGTGGCGGGAGGGATACAATGAGCAGTTCTTC
NA,15,TRBD1,TRBV15,TRBJ2-7,CATRTTGTASYEQYF,TGTGCCACCCGAACAACCGGGACAGCGTCCTACGAGCAGTACTTC
NA,14,NA,TRBV5-6,TRBJ2-3,CASSFGIGPDTQYF,TGTGCCAGCAGCTTCGGGATTGGACCAGATACGCAGTATTTT
few,17,NA,TRBV4-1,TRBJ1-4,CASSQEYRWASNEKLFF,TGCGCCAGCAGCCAAGAATACCGCTGGGCCTCTAATGAAAAACTGTTTTTT
few,15,NA,TRBV9,TRBJ2-7,CASSVALVAYYEQYF,TGTGCCAGCAGCGTAGCTCTAGTCGCTTACTACGAGCAGTACTTC
NA,16,NA,TRBV7-9,TRBJ1-2,CASSLAAGRPNYGYTF,TGTGCCAGCAGCTTAGCAGCGGGGAGGCCTAACTATGGCTACACCTTC
NA,15,TRBD2,TRBV6-5,TRBJ2-4,CASSVTGTSGNIQYF,TGTGCCAGCAGCGTAACGGGGACTAGCGGAAACATTCAGTACTTC
few,11,NA,TRBV6-1,TRBJ2-1,CASNNRGGQFF,TGTGCCAGCAACAACAGGGGAGGGCAGTTCTTC
NA,16,TRBD2,TRBV28,TRBJ2-7,CASSVLAGGPIYEQYF,TGTGCCAGCAGTGTACTAGCGGGAGGGCCAATCTACGAGCAGTACTTC
few,21,TRBD2,TRBV28,TRBJ2-1,CASSAHGPASGSLSSYNEQFF,TGTGCCAGCAGTGCACACGGGCCAGCTAGCGGGAGTCTCAGCTCCTACAATGAGCAGTTCTTC
NA,10,NA,TRBV30,TRBJ2-3,CAWGGDTQYF,TGTGCCTGGGGCGGGGATACGCAGTATTTT
NA,15,NA,TRBV6-1,TRBJ2-7,CASNSIAVTLSQQYF,TGTGCCAGCAACTCCATAGCGGTGACACTTAGCCAGCAGTACTTC
NA,12,NA,TRBV10-3,TRBJ1-1,CATRTANTEAFF,TGTGCCACCCGGACAGCGAACACTGAAGCTTTCTTT
NA,14,TRBD1,TRBV5-1,TRBJ2-3,CASSTRQGTDTQYF,TGCGCCAGCAGCACACGACAGGGAACAGATACGCAGTATTTT
once,14,NA,TRBV4-1,TRBJ2-5,CASSETEPQETQYF,TGCGCCAGCTCGGAGACAGAACCTCAAGAGACCCAGTACTTC
NA,15,TRBD1,TRBV6-6,TRBJ1-6,CASSYRDRNNSPLHF,TGTGCCAGCAGTTACCGGGACAGAAATAATTCACCCCTCCACTTT
NA,14,NA,TRBV6-5,TRBJ2-7,CASSTGLSAGEQYF,TGTGCCAGCAGTACCGGACTCTCCGCAGGCGAGCAGTACTTC
few,17,TRBD2,TRBV5-4,TRBJ2-1,CASSSGLAGGGRNEQFF,TGTGCCAGCAGCTCGGGACTAGCGGGAGGGGGACGCAATGAGCAGTTCTTC
few,14,NA,TRBV6-4,TRBJ2-1,CASSDNGGINEQFF,TGTGCCAGCAGTGACAACGGGGGAATTAATGAGCAGTTCTTC
few,15,NA,TRBV6-5,TRBJ2-2,CASSYGPGNLGELFF,TGTGCCAGCAGTTACGGACCGGGGAACCTCGGGGAGCTGTTTTTT
NA,14,NA,TRBV4-1,TRBJ2-3,CASSSPPLTDTQYF,TGCGCCAGCAGCTCTCCCCCCCTAACAGATACGCAGTATTTT
once,13,NA,TRBV28,TRBJ2-7,CASNGADSYEQYF,TGTGCCTCCAATGGGGCGGACTCCTACGAGCAGTACTTC
few,15,TRBD1,TRBV6-1,TRBJ2-1,CASSPDRGFGNEQFF,TGTGCCAGCAGCCCGGACAGGGGTTTCGGAAATGAGCAGTTCTTC
few,14,NA,TRBV7-9,TRBJ1-2,CASSFPGQTYGYTF,TGTGCCAGCAGCTTTCCTGGACAGACCTATGGCTACACCTTC
NA,12,TRBD2,TRBV2,TRBJ2-7,CASRTRGYEQYF,TGTGCCAGCAGGACGCGGGGGTACGAGCAGTACTTC
NA,15,NA,TRBV28,TRBJ2-3,CASSELASHTDTQYF,TGTGCCAGCAGTGAGCTAGCTAGCCATACAGATACGCAGTATTTT
NA,15,TRBD2,TRBV28,TRBJ2-2,CASSSSGRDTGELFF,TGTGCCAGCAGTTCTAGCGGGAGAGACACCGGGGAGCTGTTTTTT
NA,14,TRBD2,TRBV5-1,TRBJ2-1,CASSSGTSNNEQFF,TGCGCCAGCAGCTCCGGGACTAGCAACAATGAGCAGTTCTTC
NA,13,NA,TRBV10-2,TRBJ1-1,CASSVGGNTEAFF,TGCGCCAGCAGTGTAGGAGGGAACACTGAAGCTTTCTTT
NA,15,NA,TRBV27,TRBJ2-1,CASSLVGTGKNEQFF,TGTGCCAGCAGTTTAGTGGGGACTGGAAAGAATGAGCAGTTCTTC
NA,14,TRBD1,TRBV6-5,TRBJ1-2,CASRRTGEAYGYTF,TGTGCCAGCAGAAGGACAGGGGAGGCTTATGGCTACACCTTC
NA,15,NA,TRBV9,TRBJ1-1,CASSVGAQGITEAFF,TGTGCCAGCAGCGTCGGAGCACAGGGAATCACTGAAGCTTTCTTT
NA,12,NA,TRBV10-3,TRBJ2-5,CAISSDGEEQYF,TGTGCCATCAGCAGCGACGGTGAGGAGCAGTACTTC
few,13,TRBD1,TRBV29-1,TRBJ2-7,CSVRTGRLGEQYF,TGCAGCGTCCGGACAGGGAGGTTAGGCGAGCAGTACTTC